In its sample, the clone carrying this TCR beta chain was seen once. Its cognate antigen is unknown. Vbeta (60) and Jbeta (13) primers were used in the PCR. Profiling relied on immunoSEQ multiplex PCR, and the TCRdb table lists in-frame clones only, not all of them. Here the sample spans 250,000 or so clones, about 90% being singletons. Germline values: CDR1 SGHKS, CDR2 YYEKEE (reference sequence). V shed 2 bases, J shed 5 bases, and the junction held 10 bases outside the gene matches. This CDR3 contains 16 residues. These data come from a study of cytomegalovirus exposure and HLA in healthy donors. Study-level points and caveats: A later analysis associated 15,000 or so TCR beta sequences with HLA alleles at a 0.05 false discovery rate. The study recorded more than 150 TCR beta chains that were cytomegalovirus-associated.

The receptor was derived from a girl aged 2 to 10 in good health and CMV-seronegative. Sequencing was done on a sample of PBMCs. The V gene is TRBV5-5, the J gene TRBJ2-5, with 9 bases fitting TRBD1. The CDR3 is CASSFQPGQGSETQYF. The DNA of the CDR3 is TGTGCCAGCAGCTTTCAACCGGGACAGGGTTCCGAGACCCAGTACTTC.